This TCR beta chain is from a study of breast tumors, draining lymph nodes, adjacent tissues. Study-wide results and limits: Data fit most tumor T cells coming from lymph node, expanding in tumor. Data only fit, rather than demonstrated, lymph node origin of most tumor T cells. Luminal-like breast cancer showed significantly higher tumor–nontumor repertoire similarity than basal-like. Compared with lymph nodes, tumors were less diverse; compared with nontumor tissue, more.

Samples came from axillary lymph nodes draining the breast cancer. The CDR3 extends over 12 amino acids. Germline CDR1 reads SEHNR; CDR2 reads FQNEAQ (reference sequence). With 3 bases removed from V and 9 bases from J, the gap between germline ends came to 9 bases. This clonotype has a count of ten or more. As yet, its antigen is unknown. TCRdb fed the multiplex PCR reads into MiXCR, producing one record per CDR3 protein. The sample has 150,000 to 200,000 distinct CDR3 sequences, approximately 33% seen once. This receptor was taken from a female donor with breast cancer. Some clones in this sample may be carry-over from other donors' samples. This rearrangement joins TRBV7-9 to TRBJ1-3; D ambiguous. The specimen was axillary lymph node tissue. This chain's CDR3 is CASSLEGPTIYF. CDR3 nucleotides: TGTGCCAGCAGCTTGGAGGGCCCCACCATATATTTT.